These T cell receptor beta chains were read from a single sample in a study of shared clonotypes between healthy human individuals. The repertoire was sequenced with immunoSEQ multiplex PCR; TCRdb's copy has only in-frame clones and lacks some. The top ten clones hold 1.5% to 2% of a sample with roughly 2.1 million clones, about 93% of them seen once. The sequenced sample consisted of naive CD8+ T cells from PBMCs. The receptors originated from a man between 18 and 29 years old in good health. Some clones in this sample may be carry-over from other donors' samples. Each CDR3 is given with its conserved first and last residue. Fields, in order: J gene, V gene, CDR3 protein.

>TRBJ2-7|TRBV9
CASSERPGLAGYEQYF
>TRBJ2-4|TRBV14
CASSQYREPGSIQYF
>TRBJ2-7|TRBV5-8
CASPHPGAISSYEQYF
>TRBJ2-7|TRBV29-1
CSVLLGRNYEQYF
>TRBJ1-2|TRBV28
CASSLTGNYGYTF
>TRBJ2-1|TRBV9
CASSPAGTGRFNEQFF
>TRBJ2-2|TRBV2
CASTGGQGLTGELFF
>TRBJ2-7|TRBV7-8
CASSLGPLAGVSYEQYF
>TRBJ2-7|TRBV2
CASSGSYEQYF
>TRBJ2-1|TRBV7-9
CASSFLAGTLDNEQFF
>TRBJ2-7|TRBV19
CASSSAGGRSSYEQYF
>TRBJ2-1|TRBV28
CAIARGLTYNEQFF
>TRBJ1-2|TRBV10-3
CAISEFSQTNYGYTF
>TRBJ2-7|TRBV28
CASSLPGYTLEQYF
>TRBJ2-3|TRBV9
CASSVGREVFTDTQYF
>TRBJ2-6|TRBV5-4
CASSLGRYSGANVLTF
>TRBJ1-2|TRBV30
CAWSGGPRGYTF
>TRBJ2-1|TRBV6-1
CASQDRGSYNEQFF
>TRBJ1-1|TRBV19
CASSPGTGSTRAFF
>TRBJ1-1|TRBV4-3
CASSHWGEFREAFF
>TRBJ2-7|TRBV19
CASTTGHPYEQYF
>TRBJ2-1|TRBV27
CASSPSSGEHYNEQFF
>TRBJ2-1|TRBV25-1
CASSELGGRGYDEQFF
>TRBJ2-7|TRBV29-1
CSVFGRSYEQYF
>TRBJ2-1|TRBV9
CASSDLNRPYNEQFF
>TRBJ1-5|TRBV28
CASSYGQGTDQPQHF
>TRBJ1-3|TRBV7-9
CASSVARGPLNSGNTIYF
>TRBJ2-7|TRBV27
CASSLGSKYEQYF
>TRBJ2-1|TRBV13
CASRGLAGGLWDEQFF
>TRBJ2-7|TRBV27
CASSSTVTGLGEQYF
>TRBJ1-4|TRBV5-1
CASSAGLTGINEKLFF
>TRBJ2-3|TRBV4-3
CASSQVGTDTQYF
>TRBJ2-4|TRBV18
CASSPGLDRAAQLAKNIQYF
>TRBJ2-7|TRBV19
CASSVRSYYEQYF
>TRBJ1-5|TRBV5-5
CASSLDLNQPQHF
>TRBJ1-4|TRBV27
CASRPRGGEKLFF
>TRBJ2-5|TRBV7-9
CASSSVEAHPETQYF
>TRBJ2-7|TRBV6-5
CASSPDSSYEQYF
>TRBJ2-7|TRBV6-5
CASSYRGAREQYF
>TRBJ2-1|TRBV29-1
CSVGGGSSYNEQFF
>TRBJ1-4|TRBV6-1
CASSVGQGAGEKLFF
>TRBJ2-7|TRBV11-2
CASSLPQTRNSYEQYF
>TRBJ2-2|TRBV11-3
CASTYDKPGQGEVFF
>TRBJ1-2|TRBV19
CASSMVGPTYRIPTDYGYTF